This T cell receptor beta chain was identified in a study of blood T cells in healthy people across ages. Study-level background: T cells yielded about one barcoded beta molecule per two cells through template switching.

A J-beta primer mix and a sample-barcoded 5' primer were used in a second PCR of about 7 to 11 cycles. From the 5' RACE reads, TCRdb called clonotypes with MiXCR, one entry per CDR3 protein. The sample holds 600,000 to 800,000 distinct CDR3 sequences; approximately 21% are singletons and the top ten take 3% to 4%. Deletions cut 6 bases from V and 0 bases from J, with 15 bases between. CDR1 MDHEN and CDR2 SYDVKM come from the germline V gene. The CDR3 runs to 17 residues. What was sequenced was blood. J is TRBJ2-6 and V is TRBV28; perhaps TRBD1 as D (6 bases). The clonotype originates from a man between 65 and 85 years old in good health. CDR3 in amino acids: CASRQQGTFSGANVLTF. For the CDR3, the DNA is TGTGCCAGCAGGCAACAGGGCACCTTCTCTGGGGCCAACGTCCTGACTTTC. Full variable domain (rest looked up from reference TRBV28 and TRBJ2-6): DVKVTQSSRYLVKRTGEKVFLECVQDMDHENMFWYRQDPGLGLRLIYFSYDVKMKEKGDIPEGYSVSREKKERFSLILESASTNQTSMYLCASRQQGTFSGANVLTFGAGSRLTVL.